This T cell receptor (beta chain) was retrieved from a study of cytomegalovirus exposure and HLA in healthy donors. Study-level information: Clustering assigned 81% of the approximately 430 genotyped donors to the Caucasian-associated ancestry cluster. Study-wide points: Productive rates of about 87% or about 30% were seen for most TCR beta V segments in an earlier analysis.

Vbeta (60) and Jbeta (13) primers were used in the PCR. TCRdb keeps only in-frame clones here, not all; method: immunoSEQ multiplex PCR. The sample includes about 130,000 clones, 80% seen only once; the top ten take around 10%. Regarding this clone: No antigen is known for it.

With 4 bases clipped from V and 0 bases from J, the junction kept 9 bases outside the gene matches. Germline lookup yields CDR1 SGDLS and CDR2 YYNGEE. The CDR3 consists of 17 residues. The sequence came from a man under 40 in good health and CMV-seropositive. The chain joins TRBV9 to TRBJ1-3; 8 bases fit TRBD1. Sample: PBMCs. The CDR3 bases are TGTGCCAGCAGCATAGGACAGGGTCCCCGCTCTGGAAACACCATATATTTT. Translation: CASSIGQGPRSGNTIYF. Together with reference TRBV9 and TRBJ1-3, the CDR3 gives the full variable domain: DSGVTQTPKHLITATGQRVTLRCSPRSGDLSVYWYQQSLDQGLQFLIQYYNGEERAKGNILERFSAQQFPDLHSELNLSSLELGDSALYFCASSIGQGPRSGNTIYFGEGSWLTVV.